These 10 T cell receptor beta chains were sequenced from one sample in a study of T cells in Graves' hyperthyroidism and ophthalmopathy (dated by TCRdb to about 2019). Libraries were constructed by multiplex PCR. This sample was sequenced with an Illumina HiSeq 2000. TCR beta CDR3 regions were amplified from RNA transcripts. The TCR CDR3 was subjected to a first round of RT-PCR using the HTBI primer set and the Qiagen OneStep RT-PCR kit. TCRdb reworked the public reads: Q25 trimming with fastp, MiXCR clone assembly, productive beta chains retained. CDR3 protein duplicates are merged, each entry listing the most common genes and DNA. In this sample the table shows fewer than 650,000 distinct CDR3 sequences, approximately 15% of which occur a single time. The ten largest account for about 15% of the sample. The sample consisted of blood. All receptors come from a woman aged 35 to 49 with Graves' hyperthyroidism.

There are many counts of this clonotype. The chain has TRBV7-2 and TRBJ1-4; D unresolved. V lost 3 bases to trimming and J lost 4 bases, with 12 bases between them. Germline V gene data show CDR1 as SGHTA and CDR2 as FQGNSA. The CDR3 consists of 15 residues. CDR3 DNA: TGTGCCAGCAGCTTGTCTCCAGTCAGTAATGAAAAACTGTTTTTT. It encodes CASSLSPVSNEKLFF.

This clonotype was detected a few times. This may come from a read error, since a much larger clone is one base off. This rearrangement joins TRBV12-3 or TRBV12-4 to TRBJ2-7, with a weak D call TRBD1 (5 bases). Deletions cut 3 bases from V and 2 bases from J, with 11 bases between. This CDR3 region has 14 residues. CDR3 in DNA: TGTGCCAGCAGTTTTGGAGCCAGGGCCTACGAGCAGTACTTC. Translating gives CASSFGARAYEQYF.

This clonotype was counted a few times. This chain uses TRBV5-6 with TRBJ1-1; 7 bases fit TRBD1. The CDR3 runs 13 residues. Germline V gives CDR1 SGHDT, CDR2 YYEEEE. With 2 bases clipped from V and 5 bases from J, the junction kept 3 bases outside the gene matches. CDR3 in amino acids: CASSFETGTEAFF. In DNA, the CDR3 is TGTGCCAGCAGCTTCGAGACAGGGACTGAAGCTTTCTTT.

Many counts were recorded for this clonotype. This chain links TRBV18 with TRBJ2-1; D may be TRBD1 or TRBD2 (6 bases each). V shed 6 bases and J shed 3 bases, with 27 bases lying between them. The CDR3 is made up of 19 amino acids. Per the germline V gene, CDR1 is KGHSH and CDR2 is LQKENI. CDR3 protein: CASSPTGFKGEEGYNEQFF. The CDR3 coding sequence is TGTGCCAGCTCTCCGACCGGTTTTAAGGGGGAGGAAGGCTACAATGAGCAGTTCTTC.

The chain uses TRBV27 and TRBJ2-6; no clear D. Looked up from germline, CDR1 is MNHEY and CDR2 is SMNVEV (reference sequence). Trimming cost V 5 bases and J 3 bases, with 5 bases left between them. CDR3 length: 13 amino acids. The CDR3 is CASSRGGANVLTF. The CDR3 DNA sequence: TGTGCCAGCAGTAGAGGTGGGGCCAACGTCCTGACTTTC.

The sample holds a few counts of this clonotype. The chain joins TRBV19 to TRBJ2-7, with D perhaps given as TRBD1 or TRBD2 (5 bases each). The CDR3 extends over 14 amino acids. Germline V lookup: CDR1 LNHDA, CDR2 SQIVND (reference sequence). The ends were cut back, 3 bases at V and 5 bases at J, with 14 bases in the middle. CDR3 nucleotides: TGTGCCAGTAGTATCAGGGTCGGTAGCGACGAGCAGTACTTC. Translated, it gives CASSIRVGSDEQYF.

The rearrangement links TRBV6-5 to TRBJ1-2; D remains unclear. Trimming shortened V by 2 bases and J by 2 bases, and 12 bases separated the two germline ends. Germline V gene lookup returns CDR1 MNHEY and CDR2 SVGAGI. The CDR3 is 15 amino acids. CDR3 in amino acids: CASSYRIEGNYGYTF. In DNA, the CDR3 is TGTGCCAGCAGTTACCGTATAGAAGGGAACTATGGCTACACCTTC.

This clonotype was detected only a few times. CDR3 coding DNA: TGCAGTGCTAGACAAGGGGGAGGACAGGGGGCGCCTGAAGCTTTCTTT. Protein product: CSARQGGGQGAPEAFF. The chain recombines TRBV20-1 with TRBJ1-1; 11 nucleotides line up with TRBD1. CDR1 and CDR2 (germline): DFQATT, SNEGSKA (reference sequence). V lost 2 bases to trimming and J lost 6 bases; unmatched junction nucleotides: 11. The CDR3 is 16 amino acids.

This clonotype was counted ten times or more. The J gene is TRBJ2-3, the V gene TRBV20-1; D might be TRBD2 (6 bases). Germline V CDR1 and CDR2: DFQATT, SNEGSKA (reference sequence). V lost 0 bases, J lost 0 bases, and 13 bases lay in between. This CDR3 has 16 amino acids. This chain's CDR3 is CSAREEWDSSTDTQYF. The CDR3, as DNA: TGCAGTGCTAGAGAAGAATGGGACTCCAGCACAGATACGCAGTATTTT.

This clonotype was recorded at least ten times. The rearrangement links TRBV24-1 to TRBJ2-7; D not certain. Trimming shortened V by 9 bases and J by 5 bases, and 10 bases separated the two germline ends. CDR1 is KGHDR and CDR2 is SFDVKD in the germline V gene. The CDR3 has 11 residues. In DNA, the CDR3 is TGTGCCACCGGTCAGGAGAACGAGCAGTACTTC. Translating gives CATGQENEQYF.